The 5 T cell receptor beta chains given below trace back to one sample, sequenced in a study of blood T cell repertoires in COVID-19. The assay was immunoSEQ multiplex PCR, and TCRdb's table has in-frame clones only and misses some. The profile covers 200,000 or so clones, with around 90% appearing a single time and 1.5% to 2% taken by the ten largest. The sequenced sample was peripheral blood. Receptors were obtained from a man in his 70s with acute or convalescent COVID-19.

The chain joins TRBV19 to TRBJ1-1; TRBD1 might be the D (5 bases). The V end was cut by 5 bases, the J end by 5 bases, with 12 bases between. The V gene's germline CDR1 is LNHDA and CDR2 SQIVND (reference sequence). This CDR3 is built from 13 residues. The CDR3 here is CASSFSGGTEAFF. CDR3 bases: TGTGCCAGTAGTTTTTCCGGGGGGACTGAAGCTTTCTTT.

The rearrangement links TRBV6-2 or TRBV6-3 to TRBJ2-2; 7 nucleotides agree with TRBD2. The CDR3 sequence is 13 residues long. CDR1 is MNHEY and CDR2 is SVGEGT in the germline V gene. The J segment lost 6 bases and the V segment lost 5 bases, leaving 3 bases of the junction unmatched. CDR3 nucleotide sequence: TGTGCCAGCAGTACGACTAGCCCCGGGGAGCTGTTTTTT. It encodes CASSTTSPGELFF.

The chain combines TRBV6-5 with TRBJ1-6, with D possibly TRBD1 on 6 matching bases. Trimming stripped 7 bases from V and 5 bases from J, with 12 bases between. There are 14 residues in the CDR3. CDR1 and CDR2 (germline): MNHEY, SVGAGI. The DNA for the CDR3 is TGTGCCAGCACCCTGGACAGTAATAATTCACCCCTCCACTTT. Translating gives CASTLDSNNSPLHF.

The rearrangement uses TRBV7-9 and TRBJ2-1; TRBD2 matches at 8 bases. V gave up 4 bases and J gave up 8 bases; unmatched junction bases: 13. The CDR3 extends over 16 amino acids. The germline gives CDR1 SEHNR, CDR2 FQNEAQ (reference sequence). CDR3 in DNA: TGTGCCAGCAGCTGGCCAACCGGGACTAGTAGCTATGAGCAGTTCTTC. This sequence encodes CASSWPTGTSSYEQFF.

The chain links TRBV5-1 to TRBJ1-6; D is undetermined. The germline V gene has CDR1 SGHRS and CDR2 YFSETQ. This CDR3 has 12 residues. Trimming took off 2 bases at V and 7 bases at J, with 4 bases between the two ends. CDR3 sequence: CASSFQNSPLHF. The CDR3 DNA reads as TGCGCCAGCAGCTTCCAAAATTCACCCCTCCACTTT.